A selection of T cell receptor beta chains follows, all from one sample in a study of T cells in Graves' hyperthyroidism and ophthalmopathy. TCRdb analysed the multiplex PCR reads with MiXCR anew, one entry per CDR3 protein. This sample has around 600,000 distinct CDR3 sequences; approximately 14% occur once, and the top ten carry about 12%. The sequencing input was blood. The receptors come from a woman aged 50 to 60 with Graves' ophthalmopathy. The CDR3 runs from the conserved cysteine through the conserved F or W. D genes are given only for firm matches. Size tells how often a clone was seen (once, few, many) or the class of an expanded clone, and some rows leave it out.

j_gene: TRBJ2-7
d_gene: -
v_gene: TRBV13
abundance: -
CDR3nt: TGTGCCAGCAGCTCCCGACAGGTAGGATCCTACGAGCAGTACTTC
CDR3aa: CASSSRQVGSYEQYF

j_gene: TRBJ2-7
d_gene: -
v_gene: TRBV11-2
abundance: few
CDR3nt: TGTGCCAGCAGCTCAGTCCGGTCGCCCGGGAGATACTACGAGCAGTACTTC
CDR3aa: CASSSVRSPGRYYEQYF

j_gene: TRBJ2-5
d_gene: -
v_gene: TRBV19
abundance: few
CDR3nt: TGTGCCAGTAAAAAGGGGGGAGGAGGAGAGACCCAGTACTTC
CDR3aa: CASKKGGGGETQYF

j_gene: TRBJ2-2
d_gene: TRBD1
v_gene: TRBV29-1
abundance: -
CDR3nt: TGCAGCGTTTTTGGGCCGGGACAGAGGAACACCGGGGAGCTGTTTTTT
CDR3aa: CSVFGPGQRNTGELFF

j_gene: TRBJ2-7
d_gene: TRBD2
v_gene: TRBV3-1
abundance: many
CDR3nt: TGTGCCAGCAGCCAAGTAGCGGGAGGGTACGAGCAGTACTTC
CDR3aa: CASSQVAGGYEQYF

j_gene: TRBJ2-7
d_gene: -
v_gene: TRBV6-2/TRBV6-3
abundance: many
CDR3nt: TGTGCCAGCAGTACGTCTAATCCCCCCTACGAGCAGTACTTC
CDR3aa: CASSTSNPPYEQYF

j_gene: TRBJ2-3
d_gene: -
v_gene: TRBV6-1
abundance: -
CDR3nt: TGTGCCAGCAGTCGCCGCCGGGACCCGACAGATACGCAGTATTTT
CDR3aa: CASSRRRDPTDTQYF

j_gene: TRBJ1-5
d_gene: TRBD1
v_gene: TRBV30
abundance: many
CDR3nt: TGTGCCTGGTGTGACAGGGACTATAGCAATCAGCCCCAGCATTTT
CDR3aa: CAWCDRDYSNQPQHF

j_gene: TRBJ1-1
d_gene: -
v_gene: TRBV19
abundance: -
CDR3nt: TGTGCCAGCGTTCGGCGGTTTGAAGCTTTCTTT
CDR3aa: CASVRRFEAFF

j_gene: TRBJ1-6
d_gene: -
v_gene: TRBV7-6
abundance: many
CDR3nt: TGTGCCAGCAGCTTAGGTGGGACCGGGGATTCACCCCTCCACTTT
CDR3aa: CASSLGGTGDSPLHF

j_gene: TRBJ2-5
d_gene: TRBD2
v_gene: TRBV20-1
abundance: -
CDR3nt: TGCAGTGTCCTAGCGGGAGGTCCCGATTACCAAGAGACCCAGTACTTC
CDR3aa: CSVLAGGPDYQETQYF

j_gene: TRBJ2-7
d_gene: TRBD2
v_gene: TRBV20-1
abundance: many
CDR3nt: TGCAGTGTCCCCTCCTCGGGACTAGCGGCATACGAGCAGTACTTC
CDR3aa: CSVPSSGLAAYEQYF